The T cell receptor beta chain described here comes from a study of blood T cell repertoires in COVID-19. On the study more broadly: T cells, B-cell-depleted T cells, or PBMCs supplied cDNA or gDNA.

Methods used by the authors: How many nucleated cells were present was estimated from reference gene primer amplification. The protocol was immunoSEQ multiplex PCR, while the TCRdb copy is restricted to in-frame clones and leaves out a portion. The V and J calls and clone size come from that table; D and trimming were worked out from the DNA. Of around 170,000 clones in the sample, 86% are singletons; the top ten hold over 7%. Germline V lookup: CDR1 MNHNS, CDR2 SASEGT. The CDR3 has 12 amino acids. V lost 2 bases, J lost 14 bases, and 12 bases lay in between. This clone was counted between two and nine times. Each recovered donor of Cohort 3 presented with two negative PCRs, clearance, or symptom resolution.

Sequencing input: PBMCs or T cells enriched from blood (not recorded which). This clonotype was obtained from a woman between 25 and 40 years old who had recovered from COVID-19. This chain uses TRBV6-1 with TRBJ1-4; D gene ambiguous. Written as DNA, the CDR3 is TGTGCCAGCAGTGAATCCAGTAGCGGGCTGTTTTTT. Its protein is CASSESSSGLFF.